This TCR beta chain comes out of a study of cytomegalovirus exposure and HLA in healthy donors. Study-level results: Sequencing depth roughly uniform across donors was assumed in presence/absence analyses. As confirmed in vitro, a few CMV-associated chains were specific for CMV antigens.

Use of 60 Vbeta and 13 Jbeta primers characterized the PCR. TCRdb's table, derived via immunoSEQ multiplex PCR, lists solely in-frame clones and lacks some. The table shows 130,000 to 150,000 clones, with approximately 78% occurring only once. Germline CDR1 is SGHRS and CDR2 is YFSETQ. The length of the CDR3 is 14 residues. J lost 6 bases, V lost 3 bases, and 7 bases had no gene match. About this clone itself: Its specificity is unknown.

Among the donors, all were healthy bone marrow donors. Source material: PBMCs. This receptor was obtained from a female donor in good health and CMV-seronegative. The chain links TRBV5-1 to TRBJ2-7, with TRBD1 matching over 9 bases. The CDR3 nucleotides are TGCGCCAGCAGCTGGGGACAGGGTCCTGTCGAGCAGTACTTC. It codes for CASSWGQGPVEQYF.